One and the same sample provided the 22 T cell receptor beta chains below, sequenced in a study of T-cell memory formation after mild COVID-19. TCRdb recomputed calls from the 5' RACE reads with MiXCR, one row per CDR3 protein. The sample yields fewer than 350,000 distinct CDR3 sequences, approximately 8% seen once. Material for sequencing was PBMCs or a T cell subset sorted from them (not recorded which). These TCRs come from a man aged 18 to 29 who had mild COVID-19 (a few samples of this study predate the infection). Cell type and time point are not known.

In this sample, this clonotype turned up once. The genes are TRBV5-1 and TRBJ2-1; 10 bases align to TRBD2. Trimming took 6 bases from V and 7 from J; bases not matched to a gene: 19. The CDR3 has 18 amino acids. Germline V gene data show CDR1 as SGHRS and CDR2 as YFSETQ. The CDR3 here is CASNTLPLSAGGPNEQFF. CDR3 bases: TGCGCCAGCAACACTCTCCCACTTTCAGCGGGGGGGCCAAATGAGCAGTTCTTC.

This clonotype is a singleton in its sample. V is TRBV18 and J is TRBJ1-5; 9 bases map to TRBD1. CDR1 is KGHSH, CDR2 LQKENI, per germline. V lost 8 bases and J lost 5; bases outside the gene matches: 4. There are 13 residues in the CDR3. The DNA of the CDR3 is TGTGCCAGCAAAGGACAGGGGCATCAGCCCCAGCATTTT. Its protein is CASKGQGHQPQHF.

This chain links TRBV5-1 with TRBJ1-1, with a possible D match to TRBD1 (5 bases). The CDR3 contains 15 residues. Germline V lookup: CDR1 SGHRS, CDR2 YFSETQ. The V gene lost 5 bases and the J gene lost 1 base, with 15 bases spanning the gap. This CDR3 reads CASSTGTVPNTEAFF. The CDR3 region has the DNA TGCGCCAGCAGTACCGGGACCGTACCGAACACTGAAGCTTTCTTT.

This clonotype has ten or more counts. The chain recombines TRBV12-3 or TRBV12-4 with TRBJ1-4; possibly TRBD1 for D (5 bases). CDR3 length: 18 residues. The V end lost 3 bases, the J end lost 0 bases, and 17 bases lay between the germline ends. CDR3 sequence reads: CASSFGQGLGATNEKLFF. The CDR3 region has the DNA TGTGCCAGCAGTTTTGGGCAGGGATTGGGCGCAACTAATGAAAAACTGTTTTTT.

This chain connects TRBV11-2 to TRBJ2-7; the D gene is possibly TRBD1 (6 bases). The V and J ends lost 0 bases and 2 bases respectively, with 8 bases between them. The CDR3 spans 14 residues. Germline V gene sequence: CDR1 SGHAT, CDR2 FQNNGV. The CDR3 is CASSLENRAYEQYF. CDR3 nucleotides: TGTGCCAGCAGCTTAGAAAACAGGGCCTACGAGCAGTACTTC.

Many counts were recorded for this clonotype. The rearrangement joins TRBV7-6 to TRBJ1-5; D is ambiguous. V lost 3 bases, J lost 0 bases, and 3 bases lay in between. The CDR3 is 13 residues long. The germline CDR1 and CDR2 sequences are SGHVS and FNYEAQ. CDR3 residues: CASSFHSNQPQHF. In DNA form, the CDR3 reads TGTGCCAGCAGCTTCCATAGCAATCAGCCCCAGCATTTT. Full variable domain (missing parts from reference TRBV7-6 and TRBJ1-5): GAGVSQSPRYKVTKRGQDVALRCDPISGHVSLYWYRQALGQGPEFLTYFNYEAQQDKSGLPNDRFSAERPEGSISTLTIQRTEQRDSAMYRCASSFHSNQPQHFGDGTRLSIL.

This clonotype was counted many times. The rearrangement links TRBV28 to TRBJ2-2; D is unclear. V lost 5 bases to trimming and J lost 2 bases, with 9 bases between them. The germline gives CDR1 MDHEN, CDR2 SYDVKM. This CDR3 comprises 14 residues. The CDR3 coding sequence is TGTGCCAGCAGTCTGACCCATAACACCGGGGAGCTGTTTTTT. Residues: CASSLTHNTGELFF. The entire variable domain, with the rest obtained from reference TRBV28 and TRBJ2-2, is as follows: DVKVTQSSRYLVKRTGEKVFLECVQDMDHENMFWYRQDPGLGLRLIYFSYDVKMKEKGDIPEGYSVSREKKERFSLILESASTNQTSMYLCASSLTHNTGELFFGEGSRLTVL.

There are a few counts of this clonotype. The CDR3: CASSVSEAGEQFF. The DNA for the CDR3 is TGTGCCAGCAGTGTGAGCGAGGCGGGTGAGCAGTTCTTC. The J gene is TRBJ2-1, the V gene TRBV6-4; D is possibly TRBD2 (5 bases). Germline V gene sequence: CDR1 MRHNA, CDR2 SNTAGT. The V gene lost 4 bases and the J gene lost 9 bases, with 13 bases spanning the gap. The CDR3 spans 13 residues.

This clonotype was seen more than once but under ten times. V gene TRBV20-1 combines with J gene TRBJ1-6; tentatively, D is TRBD1 (6 bases). CDR3 length: 16 residues. Germline assignment: CDR1 DFQATT and CDR2 SNEGSKA (reference sequence). The germline V and J ends were trimmed by 1 base and 7 bases, with 17 bases remaining between them. The CDR3 region is CSARGPKVRGNSPLHF. The CDR3 nucleotides read TGCAGTGCTAGAGGGCCCAAGGTCAGGGGCAATTCACCCCTCCACTTT.

This clonotype showed up just a few times. The chain couples TRBV12-3 or TRBV12-4 to TRBJ2-7; maybe TRBD2 (5 bases). The CDR3 extends over 12 amino acids. V gave up 3 bases and J gave up 5 bases, with 8 bases separating them. CDR3 loop: CASSFSGNEQYV. For the CDR3, the DNA is TGTGCCAGCAGTTTCTCCGGGAACGAGCAGTACGTC.

This clonotype has only a few counts. The V and J genes are TRBV7-2 and TRBJ2-5; D call uncertain. Trimming cost V 2 bases and J 5 bases, with 12 bases left between them. The germline V gene encodes CDR1 SGHTA and CDR2 FQGNSA. CDR3 size: 14 residues. The CDR3 sequence: CASSLTRLRETQYF. For the CDR3, the DNA is TGTGCCAGCAGCTTAACGCGTTTGCGGGAGACCCAGTACTTC.

This clonotype came up a few times. The chain recombines TRBV7-9 with TRBJ1-2, with 7 bases that match TRBD1. Germline CDR1 SEHNR, CDR2 FQNEAQ (reference sequence). The CDR3 runs to 15 residues. Trimming removed 6 bases from V and 3 bases from J; junction bases left unmatched: 10. The CDR3 sequence: CASSFGQDAHYGYTF. The CDR3 DNA reads as TGTGCCAGCAGTTTTGGACAGGATGCTCACTATGGCTACACCTTC.

This chain joins TRBV5-8 and TRBJ2-1, with D perhaps assigned TRBD1 or TRBD2 (6 bases each). The germline V gene has CDR1 SGHTS and CDR2 YDEGEE. CDR3 size: 15 residues. V lost 5 bases, J lost 0 bases, and 12 bases lay in between. CDR3 loop: CASRGGLGSYNEQFF. The DNA of the CDR3 is TGTGCCAGCAGAGGGGGGCTCGGCTCCTACAATGAGCAGTTCTTC. The whole variable domain, remainder taken from reference TRBV5-8 and TRBJ2-1, is EAGVTQSPTHLIKTRGQQATLRCSPISGHTSVYWYQQALGLGLQFLLWYDEGEERNRGNFPPRFSGRQFPNYSSELNVNALELEDSALYLCASRGGLGSYNEQFFGPGTRLTVL.

V gene TRBV4-1 combines with J gene TRBJ1-2; D might be TRBD1 (6 bases). V lost 1 base and J lost 3, with 15 bases in between. The germline V gene encodes CDR1 MGHRA and CDR2 YSYEKL. CDR3 length: 16 amino acids. CDR3 amino acids: CASSQVSTGGDYGYTF. DNA for the CDR3: TGCGCCAGCAGCCAAGTCTCGACGGGGGGCGACTATGGCTACACCTTC.

This clonotype has a handful of counts. The chain joins TRBV2 to TRBJ2-2, with 8 bases aligning to TRBD2. The CDR3 runs to 15 residues. The junction had 5 bases not matched to a gene; V was cut back by 6 bases and J by 2 bases. Germline CDR1 reads SNHLY; CDR2 reads FYNNEI. Here the CDR3 DNA reads TGTGCCAGCAGCCCAACTAGCGGCAACACCGGGGAGCTGTTTTTT. Translating gives CASSPTSGNTGELFF.

The chain has TRBV2 and TRBJ2-2, with D perhaps TRBD1 or TRBD2 (6 bases each). Trimming cost V 7 bases and J 3 bases, with 12 bases left between them. CDR3 length: 14 residues. Germline lookup yields CDR1 SNHLY and CDR2 FYNNEI. CDR3 residues: CASTLGGYTGELFF. CDR3 nucleotide sequence: TGTGCCAGCACCCTAGGGGGGTACACCGGGGAGCTGTTTTTT.

This clonotype was seen a few times. The chain carries TRBV9 and TRBJ1-1; D gene ambiguous. The CDR3 has 15 amino acids. Germline CDR1 reads SGDLS; CDR2 reads YYNGEE. V dropped 0 bases and J dropped 0 bases, with 9 bases sitting between them. CDR3: CASSVAGSMNTEAFF. The CDR3 DNA follows: TGTGCCAGCAGCGTAGCGGGCAGCATGAACACTGAAGCTTTCTTT.

The sample holds a few counts of this clonotype. This chain links TRBV7-8 with TRBJ2-3; D uncertain. Germline CDR1 reads SGHVS; CDR2 reads FQNEAQ. Trimming left V 5 bases short and J 5 bases short, with 8 bases between. The CDR3 sequence is 12 residues long. In DNA form, the CDR3 reads TGTGCCAGCAGCCAAAACTTAGATACGCAGTATTTT. This translates into CASSQNLDTQYF.

This clonotype appeared many times. This sequence joins TRBV7-2 and TRBJ1-4; unclear D gene. V lost 4 bases, J lost 7 bases, and 7 bases lay in between. The CDR3 is 12 amino acids. Germline assignment: CDR1 SGHTA and CDR2 FQGNSA. The CDR3 DNA follows: TGTGCCAGCAGCTCCTGGGGTGAAAAACTGTTTTTT. Its translation: CASSSWGEKLFF.

This clonotype appeared a few times. The V call is TRBV5-1, the J call TRBJ2-3; maybe TRBD2 (6 bases). Germline CDR1 and CDR2: SGHRS and YFSETQ. V was pared by 5 bases and J by 1 base, with 14 bases between. This CDR3 comprises 15 residues. DNA for the CDR3: TGCGCCAGCAGTATGCAGGGAGGAGGCACAGATACGCAGTATTTT. Translating it yields CASSMQGGGTDTQYF.

V usage is TRBV6-5 and J usage is TRBJ2-7; D call uncertain. Trimming cost V 0 bases and J 6 bases, with 6 bases left between them. The CDR3 has 12 residues. Germline loops: CDR1 MNHEY, CDR2 SVGAGI. The CDR3 loop is CASSYSDSEQYF. In nucleotides, the CDR3 is TGTGCCAGCAGTTACTCAGACTCCGAGCAGTACTTC.

This clonotype was seen only a few times. The chain has TRBV7-9 and TRBJ1-2, with 9 positions matching TRBD1. From germline, CDR1 is SEHNR and CDR2 FQNEAQ (reference sequence). The CDR3 length is 14 residues. V dropped 7 bases and J dropped 7; count of bases not matched to a gene: 10. CDR3 amino acids: CASTRDRDLTGYTF. The CDR3 DNA reads as TGTGCCAGCACCCGGGACAGGGACCTTACTGGCTACACCTTC.